The 20 T cell receptor beta chains listed next were all sequenced from one sample in a study of OX40 agonist ivuxolimab in advanced cancers. This table comes from immunoSEQ multiplex PCR, and its TCRdb copy is limited to in-frame clones, with some not included. The sample holds tens of thousands of clones, about 88% seen once. The material sequenced was CD4+ or CD8+ T cells sorted from blood, taken in a trial of the OX40 agonist ivuxolimab. The receptors originated from an adult with an advanced solid tumor such as melanoma, head and neck, liver or kidney cancer.

A few counts support this clone. This rearrangement joins TRBV5-1 to TRBJ2-7; D is possibly TRBD1 or TRBD2 (6 bases each). Germline loops: CDR1 SGHRS, CDR2 YFSETQ. The V and J ends lost 0 bases and 7 bases respectively, with 8 bases between them. CDR3 size: 12 residues. The CDR3 nucleotides are TGCGCCAGCAGCTTGGTAGGGGGGGAGCAGTACTTC. This translates into CASSLVGGEQYF.

This chain connects TRBV28 to TRBJ2-1; tentative D call: TRBD2 (5 bases). The CDR3 extends over 13 amino acids. Germline values: CDR1 MDHEN, CDR2 SYDVKM. V lost 3 bases to trimming and J lost 7 bases, with 10 bases between them. The CDR3 region is CASSLRVANEQFF. The DNA for the CDR3 is TGTGCCAGCAGTTTGAGGGTGGCTAATGAGCAGTTCTTC.

The gene calls are TRBV11-1 and TRBJ1-2; D is undetermined. The CDR3 has 11 residues. Trimming stripped 4 bases from V and 7 bases from J, with 7 bases between. CDR1 and CDR2 (germline): SGHAT, FQDESV (reference sequence). Here the CDR3 reads CASSSYFGYTF. CDR3 nucleotides: TGTGCCAGCAGCTCTTATTTTGGCTACACCTTC.

The chain has TRBV10-3 and TRBJ2-7; TRBD1 agrees at 8 bases. The CDR3 runs to 14 residues. The germline V gene encodes CDR1 ENHRY and CDR2 SYGVKD. V was pared by 3 bases and J by 4 bases, with 5 bases of the junction left unmatched. The CDR3 region is CAISDTGGRYEQYF. CDR3 DNA sequence: TGTGCCATCAGTGACACAGGGGGAAGGTACGAGCAGTACTTC.

The chain has TRBV7-8 and TRBJ1-2; TRBD1 might be the D (5 bases). CDR3 length equals 17 residues. Germline loops: CDR1 SGHVS, CDR2 FQNEAQ. V was trimmed by 1 base and J by 6 bases, leaving 21 bases between them. CDR3 loop: CASSLVGSGGRGNGYTF. DNA for the CDR3: TGTGCCAGCAGCTTAGTAGGGAGTGGAGGCCGGGGGAATGGCTACACCTTC.

The genes are TRBV5-1 and TRBJ2-1; D unresolved. Trimming removed 5 bases at V and 0 bases at J, with 12 bases between. This CDR3 contains 15 residues. Germline values: CDR1 SGHRS, CDR2 YFSETQ. The CDR3 bases are TGCGCCAGCAGGGAGACTCCTAGCTCCTACAATGAGCAGTTCTTC. Encoded protein: CASRETPSSYNEQFF.

CDR3 in amino acids: CASSGTGTNTEAFF. The CDR3 nucleotides are TGTGCCAGCAGTGGCACAGGGACCAACACTGAAGCTTTCTTT. This chain links TRBV6-5 with TRBJ1-1, with D maybe TRBD1 (6 bases). The ends were cut back, 5 bases at V and 2 bases at J, with 12 bases in the middle. The CDR3 is 14 residues long. Looked up from germline, CDR1 is MNHEY and CDR2 is SVGAGI.

The V and J genes are TRBV10-3 and TRBJ2-7; D is tentatively TRBD1 or TRBD2 (5 bases each). The CDR3 sequence is 14 residues long. V was clipped by 3 bases and J by 2 bases, with 11 bases between them. The V gene's germline CDR1 is ENHRY and CDR2 SYGVKD. CDR3 sequence (DNA): TGTGCCATCAGTGATGGGACCCAAACCTACGAGCAGTACTTC. This sequence encodes CAISDGTQTYEQYF.

This chain links TRBV7-9 with TRBJ2-2; D may be TRBD2 (6 bases). The CDR3 extends over 14 amino acids. Trimming removed 5 bases from V and 5 bases from J, with 12 bases in between. Germline V CDR1 and CDR2: SEHNR, FQNEAQ (reference sequence). The CDR3, as DNA: TGTGCCAGCAGCGCGGACTACTATACCGGGGAGCTGTTTTTT. Protein product: CASSADYYTGELFF.

J is TRBJ2-5 and V is TRBV5-1; D perhaps matches TRBD2 (6 bases). CDR1 and CDR2 from the germline V gene are SGHRS and YFSETQ. Trimming removed 1 base at V and 5 bases at J, with 21 bases between. The CDR3 is made up of 17 amino acids. Here the CDR3 reads CASSLSVAAVLRETQYF. CDR3 bases: TGCGCCAGCAGCTTGTCTGTAGCGGCAGTCCTCCGGGAGACCCAGTACTTC.

The V gene is TRBV6-6, the J gene TRBJ1-2, with a tentative D call TRBD1 (6 bases). Trimming removed 6 bases at V and 3 bases at J, with 17 bases between. CDR3 size: 15 residues. Germline assignment: CDR1 MNHNY and CDR2 SVGAGI (reference sequence). The CDR3 DNA reads as TGTGCCAGCAGCCCCAACAGGGAAATGTACTATGGCTACACCTTC. Residues: CASSPNREMYYGYTF.

This rearrangement joins TRBV4-1 to TRBJ1-5, with D possibly being TRBD1 (6 bases). The CDR3 runs 17 residues. V shed 0 bases and J shed 6 bases, with 18 bases lying between them. Germline V lookup: CDR1 MGHRA, CDR2 YSYEKL. CDR3 in amino acids: CASSQDFPQGAVQPQHF. The DNA for the CDR3 is TGCGCCAGCAGCCAAGATTTTCCACAGGGTGCTGTTCAGCCCCAGCATTTT.

This chain links TRBV2 with TRBJ1-2, with 7 positions matching TRBD1. This CDR3 is built from 13 residues. Germline V gene lookup returns CDR1 SNHLY and CDR2 FYNNEI. J lost 8 bases, V lost 5 bases, and 8 bases had no gene match. The CDR3 nucleotides are TGTGCCAGCAGTATAGCCAGGGGGTTCGGCTACACCTTC. As protein: CASSIARGFGYTF.

The genes are TRBV6-1 and TRBJ2-7; perhaps TRBD2 as D (5 bases). Germline values: CDR1 MNHNS, CDR2 SASEGT. The germline V and J ends were trimmed by 7 bases and 7 bases, with 23 bases remaining between them. This CDR3 comprises 15 residues. Here the CDR3 DNA reads TGTGCCAGCAATAAGGAAGCCGGGATACTACGAGAGCAGTACTTC. Translation gives CASNKEAGILREQYF.

The V call is TRBV7-9, the J call TRBJ1-2; no firm D call. The CDR3 is 14 amino acids. CDR1 and CDR2 (germline): SEHNR, FQNEAQ (reference sequence). Trimming took off 1 base at V and 3 bases at J, with 9 bases between the two ends. CDR3: CASSLGAGHYGYTF. CDR3 bases: TGTGCCAGCAGCTTAGGGGCAGGCCACTATGGCTACACCTTC.

V usage is TRBV5-1 and J usage is TRBJ2-1; TRBD1 agrees at 9 bases. The CDR3 covers 17 residues. V dropped 3 bases and J dropped 5; count of bases not matched to a gene: 12. The V gene's germline CDR1 is SGHRS and CDR2 YFSETQ. This chain's CDR3 is CASSSLGTGGPNNEQFF. The CDR3 DNA follows: TGCGCCAGCAGCTCCCTCGGCACAGGGGGCCCTAACAATGAGCAGTTCTTC.

This clone occurred a few times. The V and J genes are TRBV5-5 and TRBJ1-2; D call uncertain. The V gene lost 0 bases and the J gene lost 7 bases, with 7 bases spanning the gap. This CDR3 comprises 12 residues. CDR1 and CDR2 (germline): SGHKS, YYEKEE (reference sequence). CDR3 sequence (DNA): TGTGCCAGCAGCTTGGCTGTGTTTGGCTACACCTTC. It translates to CASSLAVFGYTF.

The genes are TRBV29-1 and TRBJ1-3, with 8 positions matching TRBD1. V dropped 5 bases and J dropped 3; count of bases not matched to a gene: 9. This CDR3 has 15 residues. The germline gives CDR1 SQVTM, CDR2 ANQGSEA. The CDR3 loop is CSVWEGTGHGNTIYF. In DNA form, the CDR3 reads TGCAGCGTTTGGGAGGGGACAGGACATGGAAACACCATATATTTT.

V gene TRBV11-3 combines with J gene TRBJ2-7; 7 nucleotides agree with TRBD2. V gave up 5 bases and J gave up 2 bases; unmatched junction bases: 9. CDR3 size: 15 residues. Germline CDR1 reads SGHNT; CDR2 reads YENEEA. CDR3 sequence (DNA): TGTGCCAGCAGCCCGGTCGCGGGAGTCCCCTACGAGCAGTACTTC. Its protein product is CASSPVAGVPYEQYF.

The chain couples TRBV27 to TRBJ2-7; TRBD1 is a possible D gene (5 bases). Trimming took 2 bases from V and 6 from J, leaving 14 bases between them. Germline V gene sequence: CDR1 MNHEY, CDR2 SMNVEV (reference sequence). The CDR3 has 14 residues. The DNA of the CDR3 is TGTGCCAGCAGTTTACGCTGGGGCACAGGCGAGCAGTACTTC. Protein: CASSLRWGTGEQYF.